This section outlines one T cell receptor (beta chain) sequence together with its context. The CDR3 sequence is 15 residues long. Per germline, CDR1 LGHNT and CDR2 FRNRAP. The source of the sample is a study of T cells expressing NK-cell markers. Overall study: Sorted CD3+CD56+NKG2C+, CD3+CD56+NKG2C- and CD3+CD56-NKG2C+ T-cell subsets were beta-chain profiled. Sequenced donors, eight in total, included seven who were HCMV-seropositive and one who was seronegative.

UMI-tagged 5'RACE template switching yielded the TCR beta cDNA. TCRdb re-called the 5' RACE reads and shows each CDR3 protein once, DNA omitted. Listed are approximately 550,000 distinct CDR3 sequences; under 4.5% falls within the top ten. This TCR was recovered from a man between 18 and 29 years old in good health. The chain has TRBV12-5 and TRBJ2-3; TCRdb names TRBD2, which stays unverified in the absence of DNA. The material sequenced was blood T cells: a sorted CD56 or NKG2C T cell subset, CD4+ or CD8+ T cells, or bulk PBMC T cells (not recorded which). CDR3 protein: CASGLVLSLTDTQYF.